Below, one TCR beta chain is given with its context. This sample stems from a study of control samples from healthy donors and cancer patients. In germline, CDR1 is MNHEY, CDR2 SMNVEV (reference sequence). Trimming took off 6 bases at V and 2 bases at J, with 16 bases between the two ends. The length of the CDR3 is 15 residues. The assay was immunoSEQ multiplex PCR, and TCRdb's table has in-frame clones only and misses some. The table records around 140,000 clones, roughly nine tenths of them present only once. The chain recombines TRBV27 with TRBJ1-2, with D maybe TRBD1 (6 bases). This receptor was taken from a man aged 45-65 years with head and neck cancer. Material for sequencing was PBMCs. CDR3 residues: CASSRKTGSNYGYTF. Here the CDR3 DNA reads TGTGCCAGCAGCCGAAAGACAGGATCGAACTATGGCTACACCTTC.